The rows below give T cell receptor beta chains drawn from one sample of a study of blood T cell repertoires in COVID-19. Here immunoSEQ multiplex PCR was the method, and the copy in TCRdb shows in-frame clones only, minus some. The sample contains more than 150,000 clones, around four fifths of which appear only once. Sequences were obtained from peripheral blood. The source is a man between 25 and 39 years old with active or convalescent COVID-19. Each CDR3 is given with its conserved first and last residue. D genes are given only for firm matches. Clone size is shown for a subset of rows, as once, few, many or a class of expanded clone.

>TRBV5-1|NA|TRBJ1-5|NA
CASSSGDLVGQPQHF
TGCGCCAGCAGTAGCGGCGATCTGGTAGGTCAGCCCCAGCATTTT
>TRBV12-3/TRBV12-4|TRBD2|TRBJ2-7|NA
CASSFVSGNEQYF
TGTGCCAGCAGTTTTGTTAGCGGGAACGAGCAGTACTTC
>TRBV6-4|NA|TRBJ2-6|NA
CASSAKSSGANVLTF
TGTGCCAGCAGTGCCAAGAGTTCCGGGGCCAACGTCCTGACTTTC
>TRBV19|NA|TRBJ1-2|NA
CASSIPGAQVAGYTF
TGTGCCAGTAGTATCCCAGGGGCTCAGGTGGCTGGCTACACCTTC
>TRBV5-6|NA|TRBJ2-3|NA
CASSRGTASTDTQYF
TGTGCCAGCAGCCGCGGGACAGCTAGCACAGATACGCAGTATTTT
>TRBV5-4|TRBD1|TRBJ1-1|NA
CASSSGTGGEAFF
TGTGCCAGCAGCTCCGGGACAGGGGGTGAAGCTTTCTTT
>TRBV3-1/TRBV3-2|TRBD2|TRBJ2-7|NA
CASSQSPAGTSGSYEQYF
TGTGCCAGCAGCCAAAGCCCCGCCGGGACTAGCGGTTCCTACGAGCAGTACTTC
>TRBV5-1|NA|TRBJ2-2|NA
CASSLARVTNTGELFF
TGCGCCAGCAGCTTGGCCAGGGTTACGAACACCGGGGAGCTGTTTTTT
>TRBV29-1|TRBD2|TRBJ2-5|NA
CSVRGGRTKETQYF
TGCAGCGTTCGGGGGGGGCGGACGAAAGAGACCCAGTACTTC
>TRBV4-1|NA|TRBJ2-5|NA
CASSQASPGETQYF
TGCGCCAGCAGCCAGGCTAGCCCTGGTGAGACCCAGTACTTC
>TRBV27|NA|TRBJ2-1|NA
CASTRGAPGGTYNEQFF
TGTGCCAGCACCAGGGGGGCCCCCGGCGGAACCTACAATGAGCAGTTCTTC
>TRBV19|NA|TRBJ1-2|NA
CATSAGLPANYGYTF
TGTGCCACCTCCGCCGGACTTCCCGCTAACTATGGCTACACCTTC
>TRBV7-8|TRBD2|TRBJ2-1|NA
CASSFRASGTVSYNEQFF
TGTGCCAGCAGCTTTAGGGCTAGCGGGACCGTCTCCTACAATGAGCAGTTCTTC
>TRBV5-1|NA|TRBJ2-2|NA
CASSLEVQHTGELFF
TGCGCCAGCAGCTTGGAAGTACAGCACACCGGGGAGCTGTTTTTT
>TRBV5-6|TRBD1|TRBJ1-1|NA
CASSSGTGDTEAFF
TGTGCCAGCAGCTCCGGGACAGGGGACACTGAAGCTTTCTTT
>TRBV3-1/TRBV3-2|NA|TRBJ1-2|once
CASSEQGGYGYTF
TGTGCCAGCAGCGAACAGGGTGGATATGGCTACACCTTC
>TRBV7-6|NA|TRBJ1-2|NA
CASSLDAGNYGYTF
TGTGCCAGCAGCTTAGACGCAGGGAACTATGGCTACACCTTC
>TRBV7-9|NA|TRBJ1-1|NA
CASSLDRVLRTEAFF
TGTGCCAGCAGCTTAGACAGGGTATTAAGGACTGAAGCTTTCTTT
>TRBV6-2/TRBV6-3|TRBD1|TRBJ1-1|NA
CASSPRGQGSPSEAFF
TGTGCCAGCAGTCCCCGGGGACAGGGGTCCCCAAGTGAAGCTTTCTTT
>TRBV6-1|NA|TRBJ2-5|NA
CASSDVETQYF
TGTGCCAGCAGTGACGTCGAGACCCAGTACTTC
>TRBV5-4|NA|TRBJ1-1|NA
CASSGMGGNTEAFF
TGTGCCAGCAGCGGGATGGGAGGGAACACTGAAGCTTTCTTT
>TRBV24-1|TRBD2|TRBJ2-1|NA
CATSLGSGSSNEQFF
TGTGCCACCAGTCTCGGTAGCGGGAGTTCCAATGAGCAGTTCTTC
>TRBV5-1|TRBD1|TRBJ2-1|NA
CASSNYGQGAYNEQFF
TGCGCCAGCAGCAACTACGGACAGGGGGCCTACAATGAGCAGTTCTTC
>TRBV11-3|NA|TRBJ2-1|NA
CASRPAGPAQFF
TGTGCCAGCAGACCAGCGGGTCCCGCGCAGTTCTTC
>TRBV9|TRBD1|TRBJ1-2|NA
CASSVDPRRTGGGPDYGYTF
TGTGCCAGCAGCGTAGACCCGCGCCGGACAGGGGGCGGCCCCGACTATGGCTACACCTTC
>TRBV5-1|TRBD1|TRBJ1-4|NA
CASSPSAAGGSTNEKLFF
TGCGCCAGCAGCCCTAGCGCGGCAGGGGGCTCAACTAATGAAAAACTGTTTTTT
>TRBV2|NA|TRBJ1-2|NA
CASSESGTRNYGYTF
TGTGCCAGCAGTGAGTCTGGGACAAGAAACTATGGCTACACCTTC
>TRBV10-2|TRBD1|TRBJ1-2|NA
CASSTGGYGYTF
TGCGCCAGTTCGACAGGGGGCTATGGCTACACCTTC
>TRBV2|NA|TRBJ1-6|NA
CASSEGSPNSPLHF
TGTGCCAGCAGTGAGGGCAGCCCCAATTCACCCCTCCACTTT
>TRBV27|TRBD2|TRBJ2-5|NA
CASSPRASGLGQETQYF
TGTGCCAGCAGCCCTAGGGCTAGCGGGTTGGGCCAAGAGACCCAGTACTTC
>TRBV20-1|TRBD1|TRBJ1-1|NA
CSARGTGVAFF
TGCAGTGCTAGAGGGACAGGGGTAGCTTTCTTT
>TRBV19|TRBD1|TRBJ1-2|once
CASSPGGTGVNYGYTF
TGTGCCAGTAGTCCCGGTGGGACAGGGGTTAACTATGGCTACACCTTC
>TRBV9|NA|TRBJ2-3|NA
CASSVMTGETQYF
TGTGCCAGCAGCGTAATGACCGGGGAAACGCAGTATTTT
>TRBV7-9|TRBD2|TRBJ2-5|once
CASSFPWGLAETQYF
TGTGCCAGCAGCTTCCCGTGGGGACTAGCGGAGACCCAGTACTTC
>TRBV7-2|TRBD2|TRBJ2-3|NA
CASSPTSGGTDTQYF
TGTGCCAGCAGCCCGACTAGCGGGGGGACAGATACGCAGTATTTT
>TRBV27|TRBD1|TRBJ1-5|NA
CASSLSGTGSIQPQHF
TGTGCCAGCAGTTTATCCGGGACAGGATCAATTCAGCCCCAGCATTTT
>TRBV7-9|NA|TRBJ2-2|few
CASHQPSGTGELFF
TGTGCCAGCCACCAGCCTTCGGGGACCGGGGAGCTGTTTTTT
>TRBV18|TRBD2|TRBJ2-1|NA
CASSPPTSGSRNEQFF
TGTGCCAGCTCACCACCGACTAGCGGGAGCAGGAATGAGCAGTTCTTC
>TRBV19|TRBD1|TRBJ1-1|NA
CASSIYGQANTEAFF
TGTGCCAGTAGTATCTATGGACAGGCTAACACTGAAGCTTTCTTT
>TRBV18|TRBD1|TRBJ2-5|few
CASSISGGGETQYF
TGTGCCAGCTCAATCTCAGGGGGCGGAGAGACCCAGTACTTC
>TRBV28|NA|TRBJ1-4|once
CASSPPGTNGPIGEKLFF
TGTGCCAGCAGTCCCCCCGGGACAAACGGGCCCATTGGCGAAAAACTGTTTTTT
>TRBV2|TRBD2|TRBJ2-3|NA
CASTSGGPGDTQYF
TGTGCCAGCACATCGGGGGGGCCTGGGGATACGCAGTATTTT
>TRBV5-1|NA|TRBJ2-3|once
CASSLGLGADTDTQYF
TGCGCCAGCAGCTTGGGACTGGGAGCGGATACAGATACGCAGTATTTT
>TRBV14|NA|TRBJ1-1|NA
CASSQGGANTEAFF
TGTGCCAGCAGCCAAGGGGGAGCCAACACTGAAGCTTTCTTT
>TRBV21-1|NA|TRBJ1-1|once
CASGWDRGVRTEAFF
TGTGCCAGCGGTTGGGACAGGGGGGTTCGTACTGAAGCTTTCTTT
>TRBV11-3|NA|TRBJ2-1|few
CARPIMEQFF
TGTGCCAGACCTATAATGGAGCAGTTCTTC
>TRBV30|NA|TRBJ1-2|NA
CAWSVLGSGYGYTF
TGTGCCTGGAGTGTCCTTGGGTCGGGCTATGGCTACACCTTC
>TRBV11-2|TRBD2|TRBJ2-2|few
CASSFQREGTGELFF
TGTGCCAGCAGCTTTCAGCGGGAGGGGACCGGGGAGCTGTTTTTT
>TRBV7-9|NA|TRBJ2-6|NA
CASSFLGSGANVLTF
TGTGCCAGCAGCTTCCTAGGCTCTGGGGCCAACGTCCTGACTTTC
>TRBV25-1|NA|TRBJ1-4|NA
CASRERGKLFF
TGTGCCAGCAGAGAGCGGGGAAAACTGTTTTTT
>TRBV12-3/TRBV12-4|NA|TRBJ2-3|NA
CASSPPGTDTQYF
TGTGCCAGCAGTCCCCCCGGCACAGATACGCAGTATTTT
>TRBV9|TRBD1|TRBJ2-3|NA
CASSSPTGGSTDTQYF
TGTGCCAGCAGCTCCCCGACAGGGGGCAGCACAGATACGCAGTATTTT
>TRBV5-1|NA|TRBJ2-6|few
CASSPSRGSGANVLTF
TGCGCCAGCAGCCCATCTAGGGGCTCTGGGGCCAACGTCCTGACTTTC
>TRBV11-3|NA|TRBJ2-7|once
CATSLQGPHEQYF
TGTGCCACCTCGCTTCAGGGGCCCCACGAGCAGTACTTC